The clone carrying this T cell receptor beta chain was observed a handful of times. The antigen remains unidentified. This specimen comes from a study of cytomegalovirus exposure and HLA in healthy donors. Whole-study results and caveats: Cytomegalovirus association was listed for 164 TCR beta chains. Most TCR sequences were rare, but some public TCRs occurred in many donors.

Germline CDR1 reads MNHNY; CDR2 reads SVGAGI (reference sequence). This CDR3 is 14 amino acids long. The V end was cut by 7 bases, the J end by 8 bases, with 20 bases between. The PCR ran on 60 Vbeta and 13 Jbeta primers. Sequenced by immunoSEQ multiplex PCR; TCRdb stores in-frame clones only, minus some. The repertoire holds 120,000 or so clones, with about 10% as singletons. The rearrangement joins TRBV6-6 to TRBJ1-2; D ambiguous. The source of this sequence is a woman between 18 and 30 years old in good health and CMV-seropositive. Sequenced: PBMCs. The CDR3 region has the DNA TGTGCCAGCACCCCCCATGGGGAGGTGGGGGGCTACACCTTC. It encodes CASTPHGEVGGYTF.